A selection of T cell receptor beta chains follows, all from one sample in a study of T cell responses to AZD1222 COVID-19 vaccine. Sequencing used immunoSEQ multiplex PCR; TCRdb keeps in-frame clones, though not all of them. The sample contains 68,000 or so clones, 65% to 80% of which appear only once. The sequencing here drew on peripheral blood, taken on day 0 of AZD1222 vaccination. The receptors originated from an adult in good health. Each CDR3 is given with its conserved first and last residue. D genes are given only for firm matches. Only some rows state a clone size, as once, few, many or a class for expanded clones.

J gene: TRBJ2-6
clone size: NA
V gene: TRBV7-9
D gene: NA
CDR3 protein: CASSQGRDLSGANVLTF
CDR3 DNA: TGTGCCAGCAGCCAGGGAAGAGACCTCTCTGGGGCCAACGTCCTGACTTTC

J gene: TRBJ1-1
clone size: NA
V gene: TRBV7-9
D gene: NA
CDR3 protein: CASSLVGGQMNTEAFF
CDR3 DNA: TGTGCCAGCAGCTTAGTTGGGGGGCAGATGAACACTGAAGCTTTCTTT

J gene: TRBJ2-7
clone size: few
V gene: TRBV27
D gene: NA
CDR3 protein: CASSPSTGSGYEQYF
CDR3 DNA: TGTGCCAGCAGTCCGTCGACAGGCTCAGGGTACGAGCAGTACTTC

J gene: TRBJ2-1
clone size: NA
V gene: TRBV6-4
D gene: TRBD1
CDR3 protein: CASSDKDRDEQFF
CDR3 DNA: TGTGCCAGCAGTGACAAGGACAGGGATGAGCAGTTCTTC

J gene: TRBJ2-3
clone size: NA
V gene: TRBV11-2
D gene: NA
CDR3 protein: CASSSMSGSDMQYF
CDR3 DNA: TGTGCCAGCAGTAGTATGTCGGGGTCAGATATGCAGTATTTT

J gene: TRBJ1-6
clone size: NA
V gene: TRBV5-1
D gene: NA
CDR3 protein: CASSLQPDIGNSPLHF
CDR3 DNA: TGCGCCAGCAGCTTGCAACCAGATATAGGTAATTCACCCCTCCACTTT

J gene: TRBJ1-1
clone size: once
V gene: TRBV19
D gene: TRBD1
CDR3 protein: CASSSRDRLLENTEAFF
CDR3 DNA: TGTGCCAGTAGTTCCCGGGACAGGTTGTTGGAGAACACTGAAGCTTTCTTT

J gene: TRBJ2-1
clone size: medium-sized
V gene: TRBV7-2
D gene: TRBD2
CDR3 protein: CASSLEGGGPNEQFF
CDR3 DNA: TGTGCCAGCAGCTTAGAGGGCGGGGGGCCCAATGAGCAGTTCTTC

J gene: TRBJ2-3
clone size: NA
V gene: TRBV10-3
D gene: TRBD1
CDR3 protein: CAIRLQGGILTDTQYF
CDR3 DNA: TGTGCCATCAGATTACAGGGGGGCATTCTCACAGATACGCAGTATTTT

J gene: TRBJ2-2
clone size: NA
V gene: TRBV3-1/TRBV3-2
D gene: NA
CDR3 protein: CASSLEGGIGELFF
CDR3 DNA: TGTGCCAGCAGCCTAGAGGGAGGTATCGGGGAGCTGTTTTTT

J gene: TRBJ1-6
clone size: NA
V gene: TRBV5-6
D gene: TRBD1
CDR3 protein: CASSLIQGETINSPLHF
CDR3 DNA: TGTGCCAGCAGCTTAATACAGGGGGAAACAATTAATTCACCCCTCCACTTT

J gene: TRBJ2-1
clone size: few
V gene: TRBV18
D gene: TRBD2
CDR3 protein: CASSPLAGGIYNEQFF
CDR3 DNA: TGTGCCAGCTCACCGCTAGCGGGGGGGATTTACAATGAGCAGTTCTTC

J gene: TRBJ1-1
clone size: NA
V gene: TRBV3-1/TRBV3-2
D gene: NA
CDR3 protein: CASRPRGHGGTEAFF
CDR3 DNA: TGTGCCAGCAGGCCTCGGGGTCACGGGGGCACTGAAGCTTTCTTT

J gene: TRBJ1-6
clone size: NA
V gene: TRBV19
D gene: TRBD1
CDR3 protein: CASSAPGQKNSPLHF
CDR3 DNA: TGTGCCAGTAGTGCCCCGGGACAGAAGAATTCACCCCTCCACTTT

J gene: TRBJ2-3
clone size: NA
V gene: TRBV7-2
D gene: NA
CDR3 protein: CASSQANPDTQYF
CDR3 DNA: TGTGCCAGCAGCCAAGCAAATCCAGATACGCAGTATTTT

J gene: TRBJ2-7
clone size: few
V gene: TRBV2
D gene: NA
CDR3 protein: CASILGKGDEQYF
CDR3 DNA: TGTGCCAGCATCCTGGGGAAAGGGGACGAGCAGTACTTC

J gene: TRBJ1-5
clone size: NA
V gene: TRBV5-1
D gene: TRBD1
CDR3 protein: CASKLDRGNQPQHF
CDR3 DNA: TGCGCCAGCAAATTGGACAGGGGAAATCAGCCCCAGCATTTT

J gene: TRBJ1-1
clone size: NA
V gene: TRBV3-1/TRBV3-2
D gene: NA
CDR3 protein: CASSQMVGTEAFF
CDR3 DNA: TGTGCCAGCAGCCAAATGGTTGGCACTGAAGCTTTCTTT

J gene: TRBJ1-2
clone size: NA
V gene: TRBV19
D gene: NA
CDR3 protein: CASSIDTGPGGYTF
CDR3 DNA: TGTGCCAGTAGTATAGACACAGGGCCGGGAGGCTACACCTTC

J gene: TRBJ1-2
clone size: NA
V gene: TRBV4-1
D gene: NA
CDR3 protein: CASSQEGPLRGYTF
CDR3 DNA: TGCGCCAGCAGCCAAGAGGGTCCTCTGCGTGGCTACACCTTC

J gene: TRBJ1-2
clone size: NA
V gene: TRBV3-1/TRBV3-2
D gene: TRBD1
CDR3 protein: CASRGFIFRTGNNYGYTF
CDR3 DNA: TGTGCCAGCAGGGGGTTTATTTTTCGGACAGGGAATAACTATGGCTACACCTTC

J gene: TRBJ2-1
clone size: few
V gene: TRBV7-2
D gene: NA
CDR3 protein: CASSSGARTYNEQFF
CDR3 DNA: TGTGCCAGCAGCTCGGGGGCTCGCACCTACAATGAGCAGTTCTTC

J gene: TRBJ2-1
clone size: NA
V gene: TRBV7-2
D gene: TRBD2
CDR3 protein: CASTQTSGGWNEQFF
CDR3 DNA: TGTGCCAGCACCCAGACTAGCGGGGGGTGGAATGAGCAGTTCTTC

J gene: TRBJ2-1
clone size: NA
V gene: TRBV5-1
D gene: NA
CDR3 protein: CASSFTTSTLRNEQFF
CDR3 DNA: TGCGCCAGCAGCTTTACAACTAGCACTCTGAGGAATGAGCAGTTCTTC

J gene: TRBJ1-5
clone size: NA
V gene: TRBV7-6
D gene: NA
CDR3 protein: CASSFEVNQPQHF
CDR3 DNA: TGTGCCAGCAGCTTCGAAGTTAATCAGCCCCAGCATTTT

J gene: TRBJ1-2
clone size: NA
V gene: TRBV7-9
D gene: TRBD1
CDR3 protein: CASGQGRANYGYTF
CDR3 DNA: TGTGCCAGCGGACAGGGTCGGGCTAACTATGGCTACACCTTC